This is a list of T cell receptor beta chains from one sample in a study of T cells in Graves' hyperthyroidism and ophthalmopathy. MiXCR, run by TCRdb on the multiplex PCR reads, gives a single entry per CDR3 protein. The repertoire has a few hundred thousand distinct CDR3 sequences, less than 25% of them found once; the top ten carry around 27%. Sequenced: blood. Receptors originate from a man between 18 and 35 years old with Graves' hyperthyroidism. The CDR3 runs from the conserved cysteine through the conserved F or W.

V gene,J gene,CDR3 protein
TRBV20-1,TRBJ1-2,CSAREIQGVVYGYTF
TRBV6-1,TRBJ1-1,CASSEAWQGGWTEAFF
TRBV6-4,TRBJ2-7,CASSPDGTGAYEQYF
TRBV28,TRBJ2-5,CASSFAAGDETQYF
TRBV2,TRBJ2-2,CASYHPKGRELFF
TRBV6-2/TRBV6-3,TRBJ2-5,CASRDRVLETQYF
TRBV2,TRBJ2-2,CASSDNRAVGELFF
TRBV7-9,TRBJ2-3,CASSLNAGNTQYF
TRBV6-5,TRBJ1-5,CASSSTGLKGQPQHF
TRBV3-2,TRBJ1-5,CASSLTGGLGQPQHF
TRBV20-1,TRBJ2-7,CSAFLGGSYEQYF
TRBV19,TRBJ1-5,CASSMGQGDQPQHF
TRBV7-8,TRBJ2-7,CASSLVRESSYEQYF
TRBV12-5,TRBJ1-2,CASGLVGGYTF
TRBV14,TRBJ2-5,CASSQDRTYQETQYF
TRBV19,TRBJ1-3,CASQNPGGNSGNTIYF
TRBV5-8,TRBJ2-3,CASSQVDTQYF
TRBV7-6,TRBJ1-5,CASSLVGRWNQPQHF
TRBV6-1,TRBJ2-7,CASRPGLGSYEQYF
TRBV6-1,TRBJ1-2,CASSEWAGANYGYTF
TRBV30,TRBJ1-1,CAWSALRDQTDTEAFF
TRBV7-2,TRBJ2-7,CASGRQGLVEQYF
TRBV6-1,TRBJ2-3,CASIITLTPTDTQYF
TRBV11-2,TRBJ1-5,CASSLDRTTNQPQHF
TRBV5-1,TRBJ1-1,CASSLEATNTEAFF
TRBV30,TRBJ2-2,CAWSAFITNTGELFF
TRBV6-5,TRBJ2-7,CASSGGVRHEQYF